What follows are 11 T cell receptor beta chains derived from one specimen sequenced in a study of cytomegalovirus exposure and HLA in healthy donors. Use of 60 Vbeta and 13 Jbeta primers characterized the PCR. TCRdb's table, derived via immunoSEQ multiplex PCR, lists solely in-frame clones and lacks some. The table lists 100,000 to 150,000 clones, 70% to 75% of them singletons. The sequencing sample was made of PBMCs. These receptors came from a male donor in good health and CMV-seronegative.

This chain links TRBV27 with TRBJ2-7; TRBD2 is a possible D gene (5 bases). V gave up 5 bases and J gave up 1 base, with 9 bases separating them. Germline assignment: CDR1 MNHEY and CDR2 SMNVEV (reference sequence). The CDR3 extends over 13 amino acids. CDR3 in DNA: TGTGCCAGCAGTGAGGGTCAGTCCTACGAGCAGTACTTC. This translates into CASSEGQSYEQYF.

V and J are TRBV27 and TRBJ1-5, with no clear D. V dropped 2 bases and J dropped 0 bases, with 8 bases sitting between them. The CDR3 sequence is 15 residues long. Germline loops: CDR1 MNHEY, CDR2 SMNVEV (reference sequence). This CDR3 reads CASSLRGYSNQPQHF. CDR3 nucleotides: TGTGCCAGCAGTTTACGAGGTTATAGCAATCAGCCCCAGCATTTT.

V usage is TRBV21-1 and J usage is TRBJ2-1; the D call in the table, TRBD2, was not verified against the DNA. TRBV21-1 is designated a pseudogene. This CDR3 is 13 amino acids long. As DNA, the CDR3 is TGTGCCAGCAGCAAAGGACTAGCGGGAGAACGGTTCTTC. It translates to CASSKGLAGERFF.

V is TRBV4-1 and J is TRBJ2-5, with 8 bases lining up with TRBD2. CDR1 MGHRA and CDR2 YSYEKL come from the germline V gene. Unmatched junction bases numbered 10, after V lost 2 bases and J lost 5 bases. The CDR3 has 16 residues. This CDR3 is CASSQLGGDRDETQYF. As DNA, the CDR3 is TGCGCCAGCAGCCAACTCGGGGGGGACCGCGACGAGACCCAGTACTTC.

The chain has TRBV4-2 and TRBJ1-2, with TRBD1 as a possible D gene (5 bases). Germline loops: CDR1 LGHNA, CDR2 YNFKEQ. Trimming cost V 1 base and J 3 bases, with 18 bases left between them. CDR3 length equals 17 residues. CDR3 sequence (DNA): TGTGCCAGCAGCCAAGGGACACTGGGAAGGATAGACTATGGCTACACCTTC. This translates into CASSQGTLGRIDYGYTF.

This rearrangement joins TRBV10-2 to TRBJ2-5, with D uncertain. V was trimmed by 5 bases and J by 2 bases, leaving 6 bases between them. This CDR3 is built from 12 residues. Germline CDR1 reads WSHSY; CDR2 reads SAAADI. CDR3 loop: CASSLRQETQYF. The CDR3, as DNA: TGCGCCAGCAGTCTTAGACAAGAGACCCAGTACTTC.

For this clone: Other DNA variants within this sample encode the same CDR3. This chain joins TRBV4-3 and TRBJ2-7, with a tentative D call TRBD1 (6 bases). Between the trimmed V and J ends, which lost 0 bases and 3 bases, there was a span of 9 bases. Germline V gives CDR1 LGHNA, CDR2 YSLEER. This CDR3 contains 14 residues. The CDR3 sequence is CASSQDSQGYEQYF. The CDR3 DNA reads TGCGCCAGCAGCCAAGATTCACAGGGCTACGAGCAGTACTTC.

The chain's CDR3 is CASTFLDRRYEKLFF. For the CDR3, the DNA is TGTGCCAGCACCTTCCTGGACAGACGATATGAAAAACTGTTTTTT. This sequence joins TRBV5-6 and TRBJ1-4, with D possibly TRBD1 on 6 matching bases. Germline lookup yields CDR1 SGHDT and CDR2 YYEEEE. V was clipped by 6 bases and J by 6 bases, with 18 bases between them. This CDR3 is built from 15 residues. Combining the CDR3 with reference TRBV5-6 and TRBJ1-4 gives the whole variable domain DAGVTQSPTHLIKTRGQQVTLRCSPKSGHDTVSWYQQALGQGPQFIFQYYEEEERQRGNFPDRFSGHQFPNYSSELNVNALLLGDSALYLCASTFLDRRYEKLFFGSGTQLSVL.

The CDR3 region is CAWSGEAVYNSPLHF. The CDR3 nucleotides are TGTGCCTGGAGTGGAGAGGCAGTCTATAATTCACCCCTCCACTTT. The rearrangement joins TRBV30 to TRBJ1-6, with no clear D. The V and J ends lost 1 base and 3 bases respectively, with 10 bases between them. The CDR3 loop spans 15 amino acids. Germline lookup yields CDR1 GTSNPN and CDR2 SVGIG (reference sequence).

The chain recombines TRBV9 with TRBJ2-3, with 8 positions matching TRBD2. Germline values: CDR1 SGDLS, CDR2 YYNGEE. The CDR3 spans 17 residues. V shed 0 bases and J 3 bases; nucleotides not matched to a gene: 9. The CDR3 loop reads CASSVDVGGALTDTQYF. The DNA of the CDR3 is TGTGCCAGCAGCGTAGACGTCGGGGGGGCGTTGACAGATACGCAGTATTTT.

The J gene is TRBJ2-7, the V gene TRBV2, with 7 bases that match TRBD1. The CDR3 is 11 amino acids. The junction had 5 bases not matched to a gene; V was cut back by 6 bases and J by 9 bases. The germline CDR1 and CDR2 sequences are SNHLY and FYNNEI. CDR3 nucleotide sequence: TGTGCCAGCAGGGCACAGGGGTGGCAGTACTTC. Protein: CASRAQGWQYF.